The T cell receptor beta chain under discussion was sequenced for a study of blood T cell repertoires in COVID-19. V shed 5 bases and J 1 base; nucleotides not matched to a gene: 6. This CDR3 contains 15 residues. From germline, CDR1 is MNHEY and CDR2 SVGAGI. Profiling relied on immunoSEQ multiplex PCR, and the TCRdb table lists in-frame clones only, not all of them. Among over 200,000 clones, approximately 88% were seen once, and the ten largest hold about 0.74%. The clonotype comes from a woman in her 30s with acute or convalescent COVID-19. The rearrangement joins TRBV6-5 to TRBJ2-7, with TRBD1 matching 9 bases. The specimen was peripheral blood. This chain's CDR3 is CASSPTGGQSYEQYF. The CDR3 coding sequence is TGTGCCAGCAGTCCAACAGGGGGCCAGTCCTACGAGCAGTACTTC.